This is a list of T cell receptor beta chains from one sample in a study of blood T cell repertoires in COVID-19. Only in-frame clones appear in the TCRdb table, and some are missing; sequencing was by immunoSEQ multiplex PCR. The data show some 230,000 clones, with 84% seen just once and roughly 2.3% held by the top ten. Sequencing was done on a sample of peripheral blood. Receptors originate from a woman aged 60-75 years with acute or convalescent COVID-19. CDR3s include the opening cysteine and the closing phenylalanine or tryptophan. A D gene is named only where the DNA matches it firmly.

J gene	D gene	V gene	CDR3 DNA	CDR3 protein
TRBJ1-2	-	TRBV7-9	TGTGCCAGCAGCTTAATCGAGGAAGGGGGTGGCTACACCTTC	CASSLIEEGGGYTF
TRBJ1-1	-	TRBV11-1	TGTGCCAGCAGCATCAGAAACACCAACACTGAAGCTTTCTTT	CASSIRNTNTEAFF
TRBJ1-4	TRBD1	TRBV4-3	TGCGCCAGCAGCCAACAGGACAGGGGGAATGAAAAACTGTTTTTT	CASSQQDRGNEKLFF
TRBJ2-2	-	TRBV20-1	TGCAGTGCTAGATGGGGCCCGAAGCTGTTTTTT	CSARWGPKLFF
TRBJ2-5	TRBD2	TRBV5-5	TGTGCCAGCTCTCTGGGCGGGGGGCCCCTCCAAGAGACCCAGTACTTC	CASSLGGGPLQETQYF
TRBJ2-1	-	TRBV5-1	TGCGCCAGCAGCTTGGGACTGAGGTACAATGAGCAGTTCTTC	CASSLGLRYNEQFF
TRBJ1-2	-	TRBV3-1/TRBV3-2	TGTGCCAGCAGCCCCGGCGGGGTCCCGAACTATGGCTACACCTTC	CASSPGGVPNYGYTF
TRBJ2-7	TRBD2	TRBV7-2	TGTGCCAGCGGGACTAGCGGGGACCTAGAGCAGTACTTC	CASGTSGDLEQYF
TRBJ2-2	TRBD2	TRBV4-2	TGTGCCAGCAGCCCGATATGGGGTCGGGGGGGTTCTACCGGGGAGCTGTTTTTT	CASSPIWGRGGSTGELFF
TRBJ1-2	-	TRBV16	TGTGCCAGCAGCCAATCGAACTTCTATGGCTACACCTTC	CASSQSNFYGYTF
TRBJ2-7	-	TRBV7-2	TGTGCCAGCAGCAAAAGGGGGGGAGGTTACGAGCAGTACTTC	CASSKRGGGYEQYF
TRBJ2-5	-	TRBV7-2	TGTGCCAGCAGCTTTCGAGGGTACGAGACCCAGTACTTC	CASSFRGYETQYF
TRBJ1-3	-	TRBV6-6	TGTGCCAGCAGTTACAGCGGGGTACGGAACACCATATATTTT	CASSYSGVRNTIYF